The rows below give T cell receptor beta chains drawn from one sample of a study of vaccination and CD4 T cells after COVID-19. TCRdb ran MiXCR on the PCR reads and lists one entry per CDR3 protein. The sample includes around 19,000 distinct CDR3 sequences, about 52% of them seen just once. These receptors have no identified antigens. Sample: CD4+ T cells from blood, cultured in vitro. These receptors were collected from a human donor who had recovered from COVID-19. Both conserved end residues are part of each CDR3. The order of the fields is J gene, clone size, V gene, D gene, CDR3 protein, CDR3 DNA. D genes are given only for firm matches. A row's size may be missing; if present it is once, few, many or a size class.

TRBJ1-2 . TRBV5-1 TRBD1 CASSPLQGADYGYTF TGCGCCAGCAGCCCTCTACAGGGGGCGGACTATGGCTACACCTTC
TRBJ1-5 few TRBV6-1 TRBD1 CASRGGTGAQPQHF TGTGCCAGCAGGGGGGGGACAGGGGCTCAGCCCCAGCATTTT
TRBJ2-1 . TRBV11-2 . CASSLGQVNEQFF TGTGCCAGCAGCTTAGGGCAGGTTAATGAGCAGTTCTTC
TRBJ1-2 . TRBV7-8 . CASSLVGGLGGYTF TGTGCCAGCAGCTTAGTAGGGGGACTTGGGGGCTACACCTTC
TRBJ1-6 . TRBV11-3 . CASSSLSYNSPLHF TGTGCCAGCAGCTCCCTCTCCTATAATTCACCCCTCCACTTT
TRBJ1-1 . TRBV28 TRBD1 CASRVRGQSTEAFF TGTGCCAGCAGGGTAAGGGGGCAGAGCACTGAAGCTTTCTTT
TRBJ2-5 . TRBV19 TRBD1 CASSLLPTGVIQETQYF TGTGCCAGTAGCCTACTCCCGACAGGGGTTATCCAAGAGACCCAGTACTTC
TRBJ1-2 . TRBV9 . CASSVVSDDYGYTF TGTGCCAGCAGCGTAGTATCGGACGACTATGGCTACACCTTC
TRBJ2-7 few TRBV7-2 . CASSLMGGTGAYEQYF TGTGCCAGCAGCTTAATGGGAGGGACAGGAGCCTACGAGCAGTACTTC
TRBJ1-2 few TRBV7-9 . CASSLEAGGLYGYTF TGTGCCAGCAGCTTAGAAGCAGGAGGCTTGTATGGCTACACCTTC
TRBJ2-5 . TRBV20-1 TRBD2 CSASPGLEARFFETQYF TGCAGTGCTAGTCCGGGACTAGAGGCCCGCTTTTTCGAGACCCAGTACTTC
TRBJ1-6 . TRBV20-1 . CSARDEYLPISTQDSPLHF TGCAGTGCTAGAGACGAATACCTTCCTATATCTACTCAAGATTCACCCCTCCACTTT
TRBJ1-2 . TRBV3-1 TRBD1 CASSLGTGSGYTF TGTGCCAGCAGCCTCGGGACAGGGAGCGGCTACACCTTC
TRBJ1-1 . TRBV5-1 . CASSLAQPNTEAFF TGCGCCAGCAGCTTGGCACAACCGAACACTGAAGCTTTCTTT
TRBJ1-1 . TRBV28 . CASSLVSSNTEAFF TGTGCCAGCAGTCTGGTCTCCTCGAACACTGAAGCTTTCTTT
TRBJ1-6 few TRBV11-3 . CASRAGSTPLHF TGTGCCAGCAGAGCGGGGTCCACACCCCTCCACTTT
TRBJ2-3 . TRBV27 TRBD1 CASSAPQGSGTDTQYF TGTGCCAGCAGTGCCCCACAGGGGAGCGGCACAGATACGCAGTATTTT
TRBJ2-7 few TRBV20-1 TRBD2 CSARVFTAGGPRYEQYF TGCAGTGCTAGGGTGTTTACGGCGGGAGGGCCGAGGTACGAGCAGTACTTC
TRBJ1-2 few TRBV29-1 . CSVGWGVGGYTF TGCAGCGTCGGATGGGGGGTTGGGGGCTACACCTTC
TRBJ2-5 . TRBV11-3 TRBD2 CASSLGLARETQYF TGTGCCAGCAGCTTAGGACTAGCGCGAGAGACCCAGTACTTC
TRBJ1-1 . TRBV6-2/TRBV6-3 . CASSYPGPTHTEAFF TGTGCCAGCAGTTACCCCGGTCCAACACACACTGAAGCTTTCTTT
TRBJ1-5 . TRBV10-3 . CAISEKGRQPQHF TGTGCCATCAGTGAGAAGGGGCGACAGCCCCAGCATTTT
TRBJ1-2 few TRBV15 . CATSRAWRRTQYGYTF TGTGCCACCAGCAGAGCCTGGAGGCGGACCCAGTATGGCTACACCTTC
TRBJ1-6 . TRBV11-2 . CASSLRQQTRLHF TGTGCCAGCAGCTTACGTCAACAGACAAGACTCCACTTT
TRBJ1-5 . TRBV6-1 . CASRMTDVQPQHF TGTGCCAGCAGGATGACGGACGTGCAGCCCCAGCATTTT
TRBJ1-5 few TRBV20-1 TRBD1 CSARNRGDQPQHF TGCAGTGCTAGGAACAGGGGTGATCAGCCCCAGCATTTT
TRBJ1-3 . TRBV9 TRBD1 CASSDRTGAGNTIYF TGTGCCAGCAGTGACCGGACAGGGGCTGGAAACACCATATATTTT
TRBJ2-1 few TRBV20-1 TRBD2 CSSAGGSNNEQFF TGCAGTTCAGCGGGGGGCAGTAACAATGAGCAGTTCTTC
TRBJ1-1 . TRBV9 TRBD1 CASSVAGTGQRTEAFF TGTGCCAGCAGCGTAGCCGGGACAGGGCAGCGGACTGAAGCTTTCTTT